This passage covers 30 T cell receptor beta chains from one sample sequenced in a study of T cell repertoires in cytomegalovirus infection (dated by TCRdb to the late 2010s). Data came from an Illumina HiSeq 1500. TCRdb trimmed public reads at Q25 via fastp, called clones via MiXCR and kept in-frame beta chains. Every entry covers one CDR3 protein and lists the most common genes and DNA from its rows. Recorded for this sample are around 440,000 distinct CDR3 sequences; approximately 10% of them occurred a single time. The ten largest clonotypes hold roughly 10% of the sample. The specimen sequenced was PBMCs. These receptor sequences come from a human donor in good health (CMV status not recorded). Some clones in this sample may be carry-over from other donors' samples.

The chain recombines TRBV28 with TRBJ1-1; 7 nucleotides match TRBD1. In germline, CDR1 is MDHEN, CDR2 SYDVKM. J lost 1 base, V lost 6 bases, and 5 bases had no gene match. This CDR3 has 14 amino acids. CDR3 coding DNA: TGTGCCAGCAGGACCGGGACAGCGAACACTGAAGCTTTCTTT. It codes for CASRTGTANTEAFF.

There are many counts of this clonotype. V is TRBV7-2 and J is TRBJ1-3; 7 positions agree with TRBD1. Looked up from germline, CDR1 is SGHTA and CDR2 is FQGNSA. After removal of 3 bases from V and 1 base from J, the junction contained 0 bases not matched to a gene. The CDR3 spans 14 residues. The CDR3 sequence is CASSLDRSGNTIYF. The CDR3 nucleotides are TGTGCCAGCAGCTTGGACAGGTCTGGAAACACCATATATTTT.

The table lists this clonotype with many counts. The gene calls are TRBV6-2 or TRBV6-3 and TRBJ2-1, with TRBD2 matching over 13 bases. CDR1 MNHEY and CDR2 SVGEGT come from the germline V gene. V shed 2 bases, J shed 5 bases, and the junction held 9 bases outside the gene matches. This CDR3 has 18 amino acids. The CDR3, as DNA: TGTGCCAGCAGTTACCCTTTACTAGCGGGAGGGGGTAACAATGAGCAGTTCTTC. This sequence encodes CASSYPLLAGGGNNEQFF.

V is TRBV10-3 and J is TRBJ1-6, with D hard to call. Trimming stripped 3 bases from V and 9 bases from J, with 18 bases between. The germline gives CDR1 ENHRY, CDR2 SYGVKD. The CDR3 has 16 residues. DNA for the CDR3: TGTGCCATCAGTGATGGGGTTCTCAGTATTGGTTCACCCCTCCACTTT. This encodes CAISDGVLSIGSPLHF.

This clonotype was seen repeatedly, ten times or more. The rearrangement links TRBV11-2 to TRBJ1-4; possibly TRBD1 for D (6 bases). The germline CDR1 and CDR2 sequences are SGHAT and FQNNGV. Trimming left V 1 base short and J 7 bases short, with 13 bases between. CDR3 length: 15 residues. CDR3 region: CASSLGQAWGEKLFF. In nucleotides, the CDR3 is TGTGCCAGCAGCTTAGGACAGGCTTGGGGTGAAAAACTGTTTTTT.

The table lists this clonotype with a few counts. This chain uses TRBV29-1 with TRBJ2-1; D possibly corresponds to TRBD2 (5 bases). The CDR3 consists of 14 residues. Trimming removed 4 bases from V and 2 bases from J, with 12 bases in between. Per the germline V gene, CDR1 is SQVTM and CDR2 is ANQGSEA. The chain's CDR3 is CSVGYGLTYNEQFF. The DNA for the CDR3 is TGCAGCGTTGGGTATGGACTTACCTACAATGAGCAGTTCTTC.

V is TRBV20-1 and J is TRBJ1-2; TRBD1 might be the D (5 bases). Germline CDR1 DFQATT, CDR2 SNEGSKA (reference sequence). Trimming cost V 3 bases and J 6 bases, with 14 bases left between them. This CDR3 is built from 13 residues. Here the CDR3 DNA reads TGCAGTGCTAGTCATGAGACAGCGGATGGCTACACCTTC. Its protein product is CSASHETADGYTF.

This clonotype was counted a few times. The chain couples TRBV7-3 to TRBJ2-1; 10 bases align to TRBD2. The CDR3 spans 15 residues. V lost 2 bases and J lost 8; bases outside the gene matches: 6. Germline CDR1 is SGHTA and CDR2 is FQGTGA. CDR3: CASSLGTSVPDEQFF. In DNA, the CDR3 is TGTGCCAGCAGCTTAGGGACTAGCGTTCCCGATGAGCAGTTCTTC.

This clonotype was counted at least ten times. The chain carries TRBV7-3 and TRBJ2-3; 9 bases fit TRBD1. Germline CDR1 is SGHTA and CDR2 is FQGTGA. The CDR3 has 16 residues. V lost 2 bases, J lost 2 bases, and 5 bases stayed unmatched. This CDR3 reads CASSLAGTGTTDTQYF. CDR3 coding DNA: TGTGCCAGCAGCTTAGCCGGGACAGGGACCACAGATACGCAGTATTTT.

In this sample, this clonotype turned up many times. This chain uses TRBV14 with TRBJ1-1; tentative D call: TRBD1 (6 bases). CDR1 and CDR2 from the germline V gene are SGHDN and FVKESK. V lost 2 bases to trimming and J lost 0 bases, with 13 bases between them. The CDR3 consists of 16 residues. CDR3 in DNA: TGTGCCAGCAGCCAATGGGGCAGGGGACTGAACACTGAAGCTTTCTTT. Protein sequence: CASSQWGRGLNTEAFF.

This clonotype was recorded many times. V gene TRBV7-8 combines with J gene TRBJ2-1, with a possible D match to TRBD1 (6 bases). Trimming took 7 bases from V and 7 from J, leaving 26 bases between them. CDR1 and CDR2 (germline): SGHVS, FQNEAQ. This CDR3 has 17 amino acids. The CDR3 bases are TGTGCCAGCATCCCCCAAAGGGGGAGCAAACGTGGGAATGAGCAGTTCTTC. This codes for CASIPQRGSKRGNEQFF.

This clonotype came up a few times. The chain joins TRBV30 to TRBJ1-2; D may be TRBD1 (6 bases). Between the trimmed V and J ends, which lost 0 bases and 6 bases, there was a span of 11 bases. The germline V gene encodes CDR1 GTSNPN and CDR2 SVGIG (reference sequence). The CDR3 has 13 amino acids. The CDR3 sequence is CAWSVHGGDGYTF. The DNA for the CDR3 is TGTGCCTGGAGTGTACACGGGGGCGATGGCTACACCTTC.

This clonotype was detected ten times or more. The V call is TRBV7-2, the J call TRBJ1-4, with TRBD1 as a possible D gene (5 bases). CDR1 SGHTA and CDR2 FQGNSA come from the germline V gene. The CDR3 runs to 16 residues. V was clipped by 5 bases and J by 0 bases, with 13 bases between them. The DNA for the CDR3 is TGTGCCAGCAGCCCGACAGTCTGGGCAACTAATGAAAAACTGTTTTTT. Its protein product is CASSPTVWATNEKLFF.

The table lists this clonotype with many counts. V is TRBV5-1 and J is TRBJ2-3, with 7 bases that match TRBD2. This CDR3 has 16 amino acids. Trimming removed 1 base from V and 2 bases from J; junction bases left unmatched: 7. Germline V gene sequence: CDR1 SGHRS, CDR2 YFSETQ. CDR3 DNA sequence: TGCGCCAGCAGCTTGAGGGCGGGAGAGTTCACAGATACGCAGTATTTT. This gives the protein CASSLRAGEFTDTQYF.

This clonotype was recorded many times. The chain is built from TRBV12-3 or TRBV12-4 and TRBJ2-3, with 14 bases that match TRBD2. CDR3 length: 17 amino acids. J was trimmed by 6 bases and V by 6 bases; bases with no gene match: 11. This chain's CDR3 is CASRQPRTSGRTDTQYF. CDR3 DNA: TGTGCCAGCAGACAGCCCCGGACTAGCGGGAGGACTGATACGCAGTATTTT.

J is TRBJ1-1 and V is TRBV5-1, with D maybe TRBD1 (6 bases). In germline, CDR1 is SGHRS, CDR2 YFSETQ. This CDR3 is built from 15 residues. V shed 0 bases and J shed 4 bases, with 13 bases lying between them. The CDR3 sequence is CASSLDEGGGTEAFF. As DNA, the CDR3 is TGCGCCAGCAGCTTGGACGAGGGGGGGGGCACTGAAGCTTTCTTT.

V and J are TRBV5-1 and TRBJ1-5; 7 bases are a match to TRBD1. J was trimmed by 4 bases and V by 4 bases; bases with no gene match: 8. Germline CDR1 and CDR2: SGHRS and YFSETQ. The CDR3 is 15 residues long. The CDR3 DNA reads TGCGCCAGCAGCCCCTCGGACAGGACAAATCAGCCCCAGCATTTT. This encodes CASSPSDRTNQPQHF.

This clonotype came up many times. The rearrangement links TRBV10-3 to TRBJ2-7, with 7 bases that match TRBD1. The CDR3 consists of 13 residues. Looked up from germline, CDR1 is ENHRY and CDR2 is SYGVKD. V was pared by 6 bases and J by 0 bases, with 2 bases of the junction left unmatched. For the CDR3, the DNA is TGTGCCATCAGGGGACAGAACTCCTACGAGCAGTACTTC. Amino acid sequence: CAIRGQNSYEQYF.

This clonotype was observed once. V is TRBV5-1 and J is TRBJ1-2; D gene uncertain. The V and J ends lost 1 base and 6 bases respectively, with 10 bases between them. Looked up from germline, CDR1 is SGHRS and CDR2 is YFSETQ. The length of the CDR3 is 13 residues. Here the CDR3 reads CASSLKARDGYTF. The CDR3 bases are TGCGCCAGCAGCTTGAAGGCTCGGGATGGCTACACCTTC.

This clonotype has at least ten counts. The gene calls are TRBV28 and TRBJ2-7; D is possibly TRBD1 (5 bases). Germline V CDR1 and CDR2: MDHEN, SYDVKM. Trimming took off 6 bases at V and 0 bases at J, with 18 bases between the two ends. The CDR3 has 16 residues. CDR3 amino acids: CASSSWGQVVSYEQYF. CDR3 coding DNA: TGTGCCAGCAGCTCCTGGGGCCAGGTGGTCTCCTACGAGCAGTACTTC.

This clonotype has more than one count but fewer than ten. The gene calls are TRBV20-1 and TRBJ2-5, with D possibly TRBD2 on 6 matching bases. The CDR3 consists of 13 residues. V gave up 6 bases and J gave up 3 bases, with 14 bases separating them. Germline values: CDR1 DFQATT, CDR2 SNEGSKA (reference sequence). CDR3 region: CSAETSFKETQYF. In nucleotides, the CDR3 is TGCAGTGCCGAGACTAGTTTCAAAGAGACCCAGTACTTC.

In its sample, this clonotype was seen many times. The V gene is TRBV20-1, the J gene TRBJ1-5, with a weak D call TRBD1 (6 bases). Per the germline V gene, CDR1 is DFQATT and CDR2 is SNEGSKA (reference sequence). Trimming removed 6 bases at V and 3 bases at J, with 18 bases between. The CDR3 consists of 15 residues. CDR3 sequence reads: CSAIPRGPLNQPQHF. CDR3 nucleotides: TGCAGTGCCATCCCCAGGGGCCCGCTCAATCAGCCCCAGCATTTT.

This clonotype was picked up many times. The rearrangement links TRBV4-2 to TRBJ1-1; D gene unclear. V gave up 2 bases and J gave up 1 base, with 14 bases separating them. This CDR3 is built from 16 residues. Germline lookup yields CDR1 LGHNA and CDR2 YNFKEQ. DNA for the CDR3: TGTGCCAGCAGCCAATTAATCCACGTGGAGAACACTGAAGCTTTCTTT. Protein: CASSQLIHVENTEAFF.

The chain combines TRBV19 with TRBJ2-2; D call uncertain. CDR3 length equals 15 residues. V lost 0 bases, J lost 5 bases, and 10 bases lay in between. Germline-derived CDR1 and CDR2 are LNHDA and SQIVND (reference sequence). CDR3 sequence (DNA): TGTGCCAGTAGTATAGAGACGGGTCTGACCGGGGAGCTGTTTTTT. Its translation is CASSIETGLTGELFF. Full variable domain (missing parts from reference TRBV19 and TRBJ2-2): DGGITQSPKYLFRKEGQNVTLSCEQNLNHDAMYWYRQDPGQGLRLIYYSQIVNDFQKGDIAEGYSVSREKKESFPLTVTSAQKNPTAFYLCASSIETGLTGELFFGEGSRLTVL.

This clonotype has at least ten counts. The V and J genes are TRBV7-9 and TRBJ2-7; 7 nucleotides match TRBD1. The V and J ends lost 2 bases and 2 bases, in that order; junction bases with no gene match: 3. Germline loops: CDR1 SEHNR, CDR2 FQNEAQ (reference sequence). The CDR3 spans 14 residues. DNA for the CDR3: TGTGCCAGCAGCTTAAACAGGGGCCCCTACGAGCAGTACTTC. Protein sequence: CASSLNRGPYEQYF.

This clonotype has at least ten counts. The CDR3 sequence is CASSYRDRAYEQYF. The CDR3 coding sequence is TGTGCCAGCAGTTACCGGGACAGGGCCTACGAGCAGTACTTC. The J gene is TRBJ2-7, the V gene TRBV6-6, with 9 bases lining up with TRBD1. The CDR3 sequence is 14 residues long. V was pared by 2 bases and J by 2 bases, with 1 base of the junction left unmatched. Per germline, CDR1 MNHNY and CDR2 SVGAGI (reference sequence).

The chain uses TRBV19 and TRBJ1-2, with 7 bases identical to TRBD1. The CDR3 is made up of 17 amino acids. Germline V CDR1 and CDR2: LNHDA, SQIVND (reference sequence). J gave up 2 bases and V 3 bases, and 12 bases lay outside the gene matches. The CDR3 sequence is CASSIRRQGKKNYGYTF. The CDR3 DNA sequence: TGTGCCAGTAGTATTAGAAGACAGGGTAAAAAAAACTATGGCTACACCTTC.

V and J are TRBV29-1 and TRBJ2-2, with 8 positions matching TRBD2. The CDR3 covers 17 residues. V lost 5 bases and J lost 1; bases outside the gene matches: 12. Germline lookup yields CDR1 SQVTM and CDR2 ANQGSEA. The CDR3 DNA reads TGCAGCGTTATCGATCGAGTAGCGGGAAAGAACACCGGGGAGCTGTTTTTT. Translation: CSVIDRVAGKNTGELFF.

Ten or more counts support this clonotype. The V gene is TRBV7-9, the J gene TRBJ2-7, with D perhaps assigned TRBD1 or TRBD2 (5 bases each). V was cut by 7 bases and J by 4 bases, with 11 bases left in between. Looked up from germline, CDR1 is SEHNR and CDR2 is FQNEAQ (reference sequence). The CDR3 is made up of 12 amino acids. For the CDR3, the DNA is TGTGCCAGCATCGAAGGGGAGTACGAGCAGTACTTC. This translates into CASIEGEYEQYF.

This clonotype came up many times. V and J are TRBV2 and TRBJ2-3; D is unresolved. This CDR3 spans 15 amino acids. The germline CDR1 and CDR2 sequences are SNHLY and FYNNEI. V was pared by 1 base and J by 1 base, with 9 bases between. The CDR3 region is CASSEGTPGTDTQYF. DNA of the CDR3: TGTGCCAGCAGTGAAGGGACCCCTGGCACAGATACGCAGTATTTT.